This T cell receptor beta chain was obtained from a study of blood T cells in healthy people across ages. Study findings and constraints: Since the PBMCs were unsorted, naive and antigen-experienced cells could not be conclusively compared. Both naive CD4+ cell counts and diversity were greater in long-lived donors than in aged donors.

Of note for this clonotype: Its antigen is undetermined. A clone one base away is much larger, so this may be a read error.

Together with a sample-barcoded 5' primer, a J-beta primer mix was included in a second PCR lasting roughly 6 to 12 cycles. Every individual sample yielded 2.5 million or more paired-end reads (each containing CDR3). TCRdb passed the 5' RACE reads through MiXCR, listing each CDR3 protein once. The sample holds approximately 1.5 million distinct CDR3 sequences, roughly 43% seen once. Per germline, CDR1 SGHRS and CDR2 YFSETQ. V lost 3 bases to trimming and J lost 0 bases, with 10 bases between them. CDR3 length: 15 residues. The chain couples TRBV5-1 to TRBJ2-1, with D possibly matching TRBD2 (5 bases). Specimen: blood. The sequence was obtained from a woman aged 18-29 years in good health. CDR3 in amino acids: CASSWRAVSYNEQFF. The CDR3 nucleotides are TGCGCCAGCAGCTGGCGGGCAGTCTCCTACAATGAGCAGTTCTTC.